The rows below give T cell receptor beta chains drawn from one sample of a study of control samples from healthy donors and cancer patients. Sequenced by immunoSEQ multiplex PCR; TCRdb stores in-frame clones only, minus some. The table records roughly 80,000 clones, roughly 88% of them present only once. Specimen: blood. Receptors were obtained from a woman in her 50s in good health. CDR3s leave out the opening cysteine and the closing phenylalanine or tryptophan.

j_call v_call cdr3_aa
TRBJ1-5 TRBV3-1/TRBV3-2 ASSQAGGSNQPQH
TRBJ1-5 TRBV6-5 ASSSGGAQPQH
TRBJ2-3 TRBV7-8 ASSSQRGRTDTQY
TRBJ1-2 TRBV7-2 ASSFAMGGYT
TRBJ2-2 TRBV19 ASTKTSGGAYTGELF
TRBJ1-1 TRBV30 AWSVRGNTEAF
TRBJ2-3 TRBV2 ASSAERGGSTDTQY
TRBJ2-1 TRBV4-1 ASSQVLAGDRDEQF
TRBJ1-6 TRBV25-1 ASRSGYNSPLH
TRBJ2-7 TRBV30 AWSPSGREQY
TRBJ1-1 TRBV7-2 ASSEGRANTEAF
TRBJ2-7 TRBV19 ASSIRGTEYTYEQY
TRBJ2-7 TRBV19 ASSMGDNYEQY
TRBJ1-3 TRBV3-1/TRBV3-2 ASSSVPSSSGNTIY
TRBJ2-1 TRBV4-2 ASSQRLTGSGGINEQF
TRBJ1-3 TRBV11-2 ASSLEQWNLNTIY
TRBJ1-5 TRBV19 ASSILRDGNQPQH
TRBJ2-7 TRBV14 ASSQDWSPRYEQY
TRBJ2-2 TRBV5-4 ASSPTIGGFGTGELF
TRBJ2-3 TRBV5-1 ASGRGTSGWLGADTQY
TRBJ1-2 TRBV5-4 ASSWAGTANYGYT
TRBJ2-7 TRBV6-5 ASSYSRGYEQY
TRBJ2-3 TRBV18 ASSPRSGGGDTQY
TRBJ2-1 TRBV3-1/TRBV3-2 ASSQFDEQF
TRBJ2-7 TRBV6-5 ASEGSTYEQY
TRBJ1-2 TRBV2 ASTAGWSLFYGYT
TRBJ2-3 TRBV5-1 ASSLDRDTDTQY
TRBJ2-1 TRBV4-1 ASSQDKLYRVHNEQF
TRBJ1-6 TRBV19 ASSRNQNSYNSPLH
TRBJ2-1 TRBV18 ASSLKVRGDEQF
TRBJ1-2 TRBV10-3 AISEPPGDPYGYT
TRBJ2-1 TRBV29-1 SVALNYNEQF
TRBJ1-1 TRBV24-1 ATSDRGGTEAF
TRBJ2-2 TRBV14 ASSYGQSNTGELF
TRBJ2-1 TRBV21-1 ASSKGQAGGRNEQF
TRBJ2-5 TRBV19 ASSIGQGHLETQY
TRBJ2-1 TRBV12-3/TRBV12-4 ASSPTTEQF
TRBJ1-3 TRBV6-1 ASSGGQGATSGNTIY
TRBJ2-5 TRBV5-5 ASSLALSLETQY
TRBJ1-3 TRBV5-1 ASSLNQIPSGNTIY
TRBJ1-4 TRBV7-9 ASSSTRENEKLF
TRBJ2-1 TRBV6-5 ASSLDGFGNNEQF
TRBJ1-4 TRBV5-1 AVQLGLHPGNEKLF
TRBJ2-1 TRBV11-2 ASSLHYGAGNNEQF
TRBJ2-1 TRBV5-1 ASSFSSGGYNEQF
TRBJ2-6 TRBV30 AWTAGQGVDRDVLT
TRBJ2-3 TRBV7-8 ASSLALDTQY
TRBJ1-2 TRBV28 ASSKITGSNYGYT
TRBJ1-5 TRBV6-2/TRBV6-3 ASSYRRTGIGMSNQPQH
TRBJ1-2 TRBV7-9 ASTWLLGSPYGYT
TRBJ2-7 TRBV6-6 ASRLSGGAYEQY
TRBJ2-3 TRBV5-4 ASSPGGSGGDTQY
TRBJ2-7 TRBV11-2 ASSSPRTTGEQY
TRBJ1-1 TRBV12-3/TRBV12-4 ASSLGLLLEAF
TRBJ2-1 TRBV6-5 ASRGTGGNEQF
TRBJ1-4 TRBV10-3 AISKGTDEKLF
TRBJ1-2 TRBV27 ASSSGDASNYGYT